This T cell receptor beta chain was profiled in a study of CD8 T cells in ankylosing spondylitis. MiXCR, run by TCRdb on the 5' RACE reads, gives a single entry per CDR3 protein. The sample holds some 240,000 distinct CDR3 sequences, around 6.6% seen once. In its sample, this clonotype was seen many times. As yet, its antigen is unknown. The study's findings and limits: Seemingly distinctive of ankylosing spondylitis blood was a TCR beta motif formed by eight highly homologous variants. In ankylosing spondylitis patients, matched synovial fluid reportedly showed significant enrichment of disease-linked clones.

The V gene lost 4 bases and the J gene lost 6 bases, with 18 bases spanning the gap. The length of the CDR3 is 15 residues. Germline CDR1 and CDR2: SEHNR and FQNEAQ (reference sequence). This clonotype was sampled from a male donor with ankylosing spondylitis. The chain recombines TRBV7-9 with TRBJ1-2; no clear D. Sequenced input: blood, either unsorted or a sorted T cell fraction (not recorded which). This chain's CDR3 is CASSSTTPHSNGYTF. The CDR3 DNA is TGTGCCAGCAGCTCCACGACTCCACATAGCAATGGCTACACCTTC.